Each of the 31 T cell receptor beta chains below was sequenced from the same sample in a study of CD8+ T cells in alopecia areata. Extracted RNA was reverse transcribed, and the resulting cDNA served as sequencing template. Libraries were prepared by immunoSEQ multiplex PCR; TCRdb keeps only in-frame clonotypes and omits some of them. The repertoire holds around 180,000 clones, with approximately 67% as singletons. Treatment specified: oral pan-JAK inhibitor, 5-10 mg twice daily. The sample was CD4+ T cells sorted from blood, taken between weeks 49 and 50, from a patient treated with tofacitinib. The receptor source for this set is a human donor with alopecia areata.

The J gene is TRBJ2-2, the V gene TRBV12-5; perhaps TRBD2 as D (5 bases). V dropped 6 bases and J dropped 4 bases, with 9 bases sitting between them. CDR1 is LGHNT and CDR2 is FRNRAP in the germline V gene. CDR3 length: 13 residues. The CDR3 loop is CASGSRATGELFF. DNA for the CDR3: TGTGCTAGTGGCTCGAGGGCCACCGGGGAGCTGTTTTTT.

V usage is TRBV2 and J usage is TRBJ2-7; the D gene could be TRBD1 or TRBD2 (5 bases each). Germline V gene lookup returns CDR1 SNHLY and CDR2 FYNNEI. Trimming took 4 bases from V and 0 from J, leaving 16 bases between them. The CDR3 runs 16 residues. Here the CDR3 reads CASSGDPRHTSYEQYF. The DNA of the CDR3 is TGTGCCAGCAGTGGGGACCCCAGGCATACCTCCTACGAGCAGTACTTC.

The J gene is TRBJ2-1, the V gene TRBV5-1; TRBD1 matches 9 bases. With V trimmed by 1 base and J by 7 bases, 9 bases remained unmatched. The V gene's germline CDR1 is SGHRS and CDR2 YFSETQ. This CDR3 region has 16 residues. The CDR3, as DNA: TGCGCCAGCAGCTTGACCACCGGGACAGGGTTGAATGAGCAGTTCTTC. Translated, it gives CASSLTTGTGLNEQFF.

CDR3 region: CAWSVGGYEQYF. As DNA, the CDR3 is TGTGCCTGGAGTGTAGGGGGCTACGAGCAGTACTTC. The chain uses TRBV30 and TRBJ2-7; possible D gene TRBD1, 6 bases. The V gene's germline CDR1 is GTSNPN and CDR2 SVGIG (reference sequence). Trimming removed 0 bases at V and 3 bases at J, with 6 bases between. The CDR3 is 12 amino acids.

This clone was seen a few times. The genes are TRBV19 and TRBJ2-3, with 7 bases lining up with TRBD2. V was pared by 6 bases and J by 0 bases, with 6 bases of the junction left unmatched. The CDR3 contains 15 residues. Per germline, CDR1 LNHDA and CDR2 SQIVND (reference sequence). CDR3 residues: CASSGGSDSTDTQYF. CDR3 coding DNA: TGTGCCAGTAGCGGGGGGTCCGATAGCACAGATACGCAGTATTTT. The full variable domain, in which reference TRBV19 and TRBJ2-3 provide the parts outside the CDR3, is DGGITQSPKYLFRKEGQNVTLSCEQNLNHDAMYWYRQDPGQGLRLIYYSQIVNDFQKGDIAEGYSVSREKKESFPLTVTSAQKNPTAFYLCASSGGSDSTDTQYFGPGTRLTVL.

The J gene is TRBJ1-2, the V gene TRBV5-1, with D perhaps matching TRBD1 (6 bases). The CDR3 consists of 14 residues. Per the germline V gene, CDR1 is SGHRS and CDR2 is YFSETQ. V gave up 4 bases and J gave up 1 base, with 11 bases separating them. CDR3 sequence (DNA): TGCGCCAGCAGCGTCCCACAGGGTAACTATGGCTACACCTTC. Its translation is CASSVPQGNYGYTF.

This clone was detected only a few times. V is TRBV7-8 and J is TRBJ1-5; D gene uncertain. This CDR3 comprises 13 residues. From germline, CDR1 is SGHVS and CDR2 FQNEAQ. Trimming removed 5 bases from V and 4 bases from J, with 9 bases in between. The CDR3 spells CASSGAGNQPQHF. CDR3 nucleotide sequence: TGTGCCAGCAGCGGCGCTGGAAATCAGCCCCAGCATTTT. The full variable domain, completed using reference TRBV7-8 and TRBJ1-5, is GAGVSQSPRYKVAKRGQDVALRCDPISGHVSLFWYQQALGQGPEFLTYFQNEAQLDKSGLPSDRFFAERPEGSVSTLKIQRTQQEDSAVYLCASSGAGNQPQHFGDGTRLSIL.

This clone showed up just a few times. The V call is TRBV30, the J call TRBJ2-4; 8 bases align to TRBD1. Trimming took 3 bases from V and 3 from J; bases not matched to a gene: 4. Germline CDR1 is GTSNPN and CDR2 is SVGIG (reference sequence). The CDR3 totals 14 residues. Here the CDR3 reads CAWSLGQVKNIQYF. CDR3 coding DNA: TGTGCCTGGAGCCTGGGACAGGTCAAAAACATTCAGTACTTC.

The genes are TRBV5-1 and TRBJ1-2, with D hard to call. Germline-derived CDR1 and CDR2 are SGHRS and YFSETQ. There are 14 residues in the CDR3. With 0 bases removed from V and 4 bases from J, the gap between germline ends came to 10 bases. In nucleotides, the CDR3 is TGCGCCAGCAGCTTGGAACCCACCTTCTATGGCTACACCTTC. This translates into CASSLEPTFYGYTF.

The gene calls are TRBV4-1 and TRBJ2-7; D unresolved. From germline, CDR1 is MGHRA and CDR2 YSYEKL. V shed 3 bases and J shed 2 bases, with 14 bases lying between them. The CDR3 spans 15 residues. The CDR3 spells CASSHNPTETYEQYF. The DNA of the CDR3 is TGCGCCAGCAGCCATAATCCCACAGAAACCTACGAGCAGTACTTC.

On this clone: The junction departs from the called germline gene at one end, perhaps through a read error. The chain links TRBV4-3 to TRBJ2-7, with TRBD1 matching 7 bases. The CDR3 is 15 amino acids. From germline, CDR1 is LGHNA and CDR2 YSLEER. The CDR3: CTSSQGRDSLYEQYF. The CDR3 DNA sequence: TGCACCAGCAGCCAAGGACGGGACAGCCTCTACGAGCAGTACTTC.

This clone was observed once. The chain couples TRBV5-6 to TRBJ1-4, with D uncertain. V was pared by 4 bases and J by 0 bases, with 10 bases between. The CDR3 is 15 amino acids. Germline CDR1 SGHDT, CDR2 YYEEEE. The CDR3 nucleotides read TGTGCCAGCAGCATCCGACACGCAACTAATGAAAAACTGTTTTTT. Translating it yields CASSIRHATNEKLFF. The whole variable domain, filled in from reference TRBV5-6 and TRBJ1-4, reads DAGVTQSPTHLIKTRGQQVTLRCSPKSGHDTVSWYQQALGQGPQFIFQYYEEEERQRGNFPDRFSGHQFPNYSSELNVNALLLGDSALYLCASSIRHATNEKLFFGSGTQLSVL.

This clone has just a few counts. V usage is TRBV29-1 and J usage is TRBJ2-7; D uncertain. The CDR3 covers 13 residues. The V gene lost 1 base and the J gene lost 4 bases, with 11 bases spanning the gap. Germline V gives CDR1 SQVTM, CDR2 ANQGSEA. The CDR3 loop reads CSVEGTGVYEQYF. In DNA, the CDR3 is TGCAGCGTTGAAGGTACGGGTGTATACGAGCAGTACTTC.

The chain is built from TRBV5-1 and TRBJ1-1; TRBD1 agrees at 9 bases. The CDR3 is made up of 16 amino acids. The junction had 4 bases not matched to a gene; V was cut back by 0 bases and J by 1 base. From germline, CDR1 is SGHRS and CDR2 YFSETQ. The CDR3 nucleotides read TGCGCCAGCAGCTTGGACGGACAGGGGCCGAACACTGAAGCTTTCTTT. Protein sequence: CASSLDGQGPNTEAFF.

The rearrangement links TRBV6-5 to TRBJ1-6, with 8 bases that match TRBD1. CDR1 is MNHEY and CDR2 is SVGAGI in the germline V gene. Losses at the gene ends were 7 bases for V and 7 bases for J; bases not matched to a gene: 3. The CDR3 loop spans 13 amino acids. The CDR3 region has the DNA TGTGCCAGCAAGAGGACAGGGAATTCACCCCTCCACTTT. This codes for CASKRTGNSPLHF.

The chain recombines TRBV5-1 with TRBJ2-3; TRBD2 agrees at 7 bases. Losses at the gene ends were 0 bases for V and 0 bases for J; bases not matched to a gene: 10. The CDR3 is made up of 18 amino acids. The V gene's germline CDR1 is SGHRS and CDR2 YFSETQ. Here the CDR3 reads CASSLEPSGDPSTDTQYF. CDR3 sequence (DNA): TGCGCCAGCAGCTTGGAACCTAGCGGAGACCCTAGCACAGATACGCAGTATTTT.

The sample holds a few counts of this clone. V gene TRBV2 combines with J gene TRBJ1-2; 8 bases line up with TRBD1. V shed 6 bases and J 4 bases; nucleotides not matched to a gene: 7. The CDR3 runs to 14 residues. In germline, CDR1 is SNHLY, CDR2 FYNNEI. CDR3 sequence (DNA): TGTGCCAGCAGAGACCCGGGACAGGCCTATGGCTACACCTTC. Translating gives CASRDPGQAYGYTF.

The chain has TRBV29-1 and TRBJ2-3, with no clear D. CDR3 size: 10 residues. V lost 4 bases and J 2 bases, leaving 1 base between the germline ends. Germline-derived CDR1 and CDR2 are SQVTM and ANQGSEA. CDR3 in DNA: TGCAGCGTTGCCACAGATACGCAGTATTTT. Translated, it gives CSVATDTQYF.

The chain links TRBV4-3 to TRBJ1-5; no clear D gene. Per the germline V gene, CDR1 is LGHNA and CDR2 is YSLEER. This CDR3 is 15 amino acids long. Deletions cut 0 bases from V and 2 bases from J, with 8 bases between. In DNA, the CDR3 is TGCGCCAGCAGCCAAGACGGCAGCGGCAATCAGCCCCAGCATTTT. This translates into CASSQDGSGNQPQHF.

The V call is TRBV2, the J call TRBJ2-5, with 8 bases that match TRBD1. Germline CDR1 is SNHLY and CDR2 is FYNNEI. The V segment lost 4 bases and the J segment 4 bases; nucleotides outside the gene matches: 2. There are 13 residues in the CDR3. CDR3 DNA: TGTGCCAGCAGTGCCGGACAGGGAGAGACCCAGTACTTC. Its protein is CASSAGQGETQYF.

V gene TRBV4-3 combines with J gene TRBJ2-1; D not certain. CDR1 is LGHNA, CDR2 YSLEER, per germline. Trimming took 0 bases from V and 4 from J, leaving 7 bases between them. This CDR3 is 14 amino acids long. The CDR3, as DNA: TGCGCCAGCAGCCAAGATCCCACATACAATGAGCAGTTCTTC. Residues: CASSQDPTYNEQFF.

In this sample, this clone turned up a few times. V and J are TRBV29-1 and TRBJ1-1; D not certain. Germline loops: CDR1 SQVTM, CDR2 ANQGSEA. There are 10 residues in the CDR3. V was trimmed by 4 bases and J by 11 bases, leaving 11 bases between them. CDR3 sequence reads: CSVVVSRAFF. DNA for the CDR3: TGCAGCGTTGTGGTCTCTCGTGCTTTCTTT.

The chain uses TRBV14 and TRBJ2-3; perhaps TRBD1 as D (6 bases). Trimming took off 1 base at V and 0 bases at J, with 14 bases between the two ends. This CDR3 has 17 residues. Germline loops: CDR1 SGHDN, CDR2 FVKESK. The CDR3 DNA follows: TGTGCCAGCAGCCAAGGGAATACGGGACACAGCACAGATACGCAGTATTTT. Residues: CASSQGNTGHSTDTQYF.

The chain is built from TRBV7-2 and TRBJ2-3, with 10 nucleotides matching TRBD2. The CDR3 is 18 amino acids. The germline gives CDR1 SGHTA, CDR2 FQGNSA. Trimming removed 6 bases from V and 2 bases from J; junction bases left unmatched: 14. CDR3 sequence (DNA): TGTGCCAGCAGGCGGGGAACGCTAGCGGGGGCCTTCACAGATACGCAGTATTTT. It encodes CASRRGTLAGAFTDTQYF.

Only a few counts were recorded for this clone. The J gene is TRBJ1-2, the V gene TRBV29-1; 7 positions match TRBD1. There are 11 residues in the CDR3. Unmatched junction bases numbered 6, after V lost 6 bases and J lost 8 bases. CDR1 is SQVTM, CDR2 ANQGSEA, per germline. The CDR3 here is CSVRTGGGYTF. CDR3 in DNA: TGCAGCGTCCGGACAGGAGGAGGCTACACCTTC.

This clone was recorded a few times. The rearrangement joins TRBV5-1 to TRBJ2-7; a weak D match, TRBD1 (6 bases). The germline V and J ends were trimmed by 0 bases and 2 bases, with 9 bases remaining between them. Looked up from germline, CDR1 is SGHRS and CDR2 is YFSETQ. This CDR3 comprises 14 residues. In nucleotides, the CDR3 is TGCGCCAGCAGCTTGGGGACAGCCGCCTACGAGCAGTACTTC. Protein sequence: CASSLGTAAYEQYF.

This CDR3 is CAWSVLGTYYGYTF. The CDR3 coding sequence is TGTGCCTGGAGTGTGCTGGGTACTTATTATGGCTACACCTTC. The chain carries TRBV30 and TRBJ1-2; D call uncertain. The CDR3 consists of 14 residues. Germline V gene lookup returns CDR1 GTSNPN and CDR2 SVGIG (reference sequence). Trimming took off 0 bases at V and 5 bases at J, with 13 bases between the two ends.

This sequence joins TRBV6-5 and TRBJ1-2; D may be TRBD1 (6 bases). The CDR3 has 14 residues. Trimming removed 6 bases from V and 4 bases from J, with 15 bases in between. Per the germline V gene, CDR1 is MNHEY and CDR2 is SVGAGI. The chain's CDR3 is CASRAVDRSYGYTF. CDR3 bases: TGTGCCAGCAGGGCCGTTGACAGGTCCTATGGCTACACCTTC.

V and J are TRBV9 and TRBJ2-1; 12 bases agree with TRBD2. CDR1 is SGDLS, CDR2 YYNGEE, per germline. There are 16 residues in the CDR3. V lost 5 bases to trimming and J lost 11 bases; unmatched junction nucleotides: 14. CDR3 sequence (DNA): TGTGCCAGCAGTTCCACTAGCGGGGGGCCCCCCACCCAGCAGTTCTTC. It encodes CASSSTSGGPPTQQFF.

The rearrangement uses TRBV6-4 and TRBJ2-3; TRBD2 matches at 8 bases. CDR3 size: 16 residues. The germline V gene encodes CDR1 MRHNA and CDR2 SNTAGT. Trimming cost V 0 bases and J 1 base; bases outside gene matches: 3. CDR3 coding DNA: TGTGCCAGCAGTGACTCTTCCGGGGGGGGCACAGATACGCAGTATTTT. Its translation: CASSDSSGGGTDTQYF.

V is TRBV9 and J is TRBJ2-2, with D possibly being TRBD2 (6 bases). Germline CDR1 reads SGDLS; CDR2 reads YYNGEE. Trimming pared 3 bases from V and 2 bases from J, leaving 11 bases between. The CDR3 has 15 residues. CDR3 loop: CASSAGTRNTGELFF. In DNA, the CDR3 is TGTGCCAGCAGCGCGGGGACTCGCAACACCGGGGAGCTGTTTTTT.